Listed below are T cell receptor beta chains from one sample, sequenced in a study of OX40 agonist ivuxolimab in advanced cancers. Assay used: immunoSEQ multiplex PCR; TCRdb lists only in-frame clones, some missing. The table includes under 100,000 clones, approximately 83% detected once. This specimen was CD4+ or CD8+ T cells sorted from blood, taken in a trial of the OX40 agonist ivuxolimab. These receptors all stem from an adult with an advanced solid tumor such as melanoma, head and neck, liver or kidney cancer. The CDR3 runs from the conserved cysteine through the conserved F or W. The D gene is left open where the match is weak. Not all rows give a size; the values are once, few, many and, for expanded clones, a class.

j_call | v_call | clone_size | d_call | cdr3_aa | cdr3_nt
TRBJ2-1 | TRBV6-1 | once | NA | CAVERGGYSYNEQFF | TGTGCCGTCGAGAGGGGGGGCTACTCCTACAATGAGCAGTTCTTC
TRBJ1-2 | TRBV6-5 | NA | TRBD1 | CASSYSGTGGYGYTF | TGTGCCAGCAGTTACTCTGGGACAGGGGGCTATGGCTACACCTTC
TRBJ2-7 | TRBV6-1 | NA | NA | CASSETRTYEQYF | TGTGCCAGCAGTGAAACGAGGACTTACGAGCAGTACTTC
TRBJ2-3 | TRBV12-5 | NA | TRBD1 | CASGLGLQGSTDTQYF | TGTGCTAGTGGTTTGGGTCTACAGGGGAGCACAGATACGCAGTATTTT
TRBJ2-7 | TRBV7-2 | NA | TRBD1 | CASSLVRQGDEQYF | TGTGCCAGCAGCTTAGTGAGACAGGGGGACGAGCAGTACTTC
TRBJ1-2 | TRBV5-8 | NA | NA | CASSQERHENDLYGYTF | TGTGCCAGCAGCCAGGAAAGACATGAGAACGACCTCTATGGCTACACCTTC
TRBJ1-1 | TRBV10-2 | NA | NA | CATRGGNTEAFF | TGCGCCACCCGCGGGGGGAACACTGAAGCTTTCTTT
TRBJ2-5 | TRBV19 | once | NA | CASSPMGGVQETQYF | TGTGCCAGTAGCCCAATGGGGGGCGTGCAAGAGACCCAGTACTTC
TRBJ2-7 | TRBV6-1 | NA | TRBD1 | CASSTPDRVYEQYF | TGTGCCAGCAGTACGCCTGACAGGGTCTACGAGCAGTACTTC
TRBJ2-7 | TRBV9 | NA | NA | CASSVEEGFEQYF | TGTGCCAGCAGCGTAGAGGAGGGATTCGAGCAGTACTTC
TRBJ1-5 | TRBV7-9 | NA | TRBD1 | CASGEGTVSNQPQHF | TGTGCCAGCGGAGAGGGGACAGTTAGCAATCAGCCCCAGCATTTT
TRBJ2-7 | TRBV7-6 | NA | TRBD2 | CASSLANFRTSGPYEQYF | TGTGCCAGCAGCTTAGCGAATTTCCGGACTAGCGGTCCCTACGAGCAGTACTTC
TRBJ2-3 | TRBV6-1 | NA | TRBD1 | CASSEGYRDRDTDTQYF | TGTGCCAGCAGTGAAGGTTACCGGGACAGGGACACAGATACGCAGTATTTT
TRBJ1-5 | TRBV2 | once | NA | CASSEAVASNQPQHF | TGTGCCAGCAGTGAGGCGGTGGCGAGCAATCAGCCCCAGCATTTT
TRBJ2-1 | TRBV19 | NA | NA | CASSRIARGEQFF | TGTGCCAGTAGTAGGATAGCGCGGGGTGAGCAGTTCTTC
TRBJ1-1 | TRBV7-8 | NA | NA | CASSLNGGTEAFF | TGTGCCAGCAGCTTAAATGGGGGCACTGAAGCTTTCTTT
TRBJ1-4 | TRBV6-5 | NA | TRBD1 | CVSRKTGTLKEKLFF | TGTGTCAGCAGAAAGACAGGGACTTTAAAGGAAAAACTGTTTTTT
TRBJ1-3 | TRBV18 | NA | NA | CASSLNGLSAGNTIYF | TGTGCCAGCTCACTCAATGGACTCTCGGCTGGAAACACCATATATTTT
TRBJ1-4 | TRBV27 | NA | NA | CASSPGLAGVNEKLFF | TGTGCCAGCAGCCCAGGGTTGGCAGGGGTTAATGAAAAACTGTTTTTT
TRBJ2-7 | TRBV7-2 | few | NA | CASSSEEGRNYEQYF | TGTGCCAGCAGCTCTGAAGAGGGGAGAAACTACGAGCAGTACTTC